This TCR beta chain is drawn from a study of cytomegalovirus exposure and HLA in healthy donors. General study results and limits: The classifier was said to identify cytomegalovirus status with high specificity and sensitivity. A few CMV-associated chains proved CMV antigen-specific in vitro. Many donors shared some public TCRs, even though most TCR sequences were rare.

Worth noting for this clone: The antigen remains unidentified.

The study drew the donors from its roughly 130-subject validation cohort, separate from the approximately 700-subject first cohort. Generated by immunoSEQ multiplex PCR, the TCRdb table keeps only in-frame clones and is missing some. The table records approximately 150,000 clones, approximately 89% of them present only once. Trimming took off 9 bases at V and 4 bases at J, with 19 bases between the two ends. CDR1 and CDR2 (germline): SEHNR, FQNEAQ (reference sequence). This CDR3 spans 15 amino acids. The chain recombines TRBV7-9 with TRBJ2-1; D uncertain. This sequence was found in a young man in good health and CMV-seropositive. Sequencing input: PBMCs. The CDR3 sequence: CASHDTANRYNEQFF. CDR3 in DNA: TGTGCCAGTCATGACACTGCTAACCGATACAATGAGCAGTTCTTC.